Listed here are 29 T cell receptor beta chains from one sample, sequenced in a study of blood T cell repertoires in COVID-19. The table came from immunoSEQ multiplex PCR; TCRdb's copy has only in-frame clones and leaves some out. The sample shows a few hundred thousand clones, approximately 83% of them seen only once. The sequenced sample was PBMCs or T cells enriched from blood (not recorded which). These receptors were obtained from a woman aged 25 to 39 who had recovered from COVID-19.

The chain links TRBV5-1 to TRBJ2-7, with D perhaps matching TRBD1 (5 bases). Trimming cost V 1 base and J 5 bases, with 13 bases left between them. This CDR3 is built from 14 residues. Germline CDR1 is SGHRS and CDR2 is YFSETQ. Here the CDR3 reads CASSLRQRGDEQYF. CDR3 DNA sequence: TGCGCCAGCAGCTTGAGACAGCGAGGTGACGAGCAGTACTTC.

J is TRBJ1-1 and V is TRBV28, with TRBD1 as a possible D gene (5 bases). Germline V gene lookup returns CDR1 MDHEN and CDR2 SYDVKM. V was cut by 1 base and J by 4 bases, with 25 bases left in between. The length of the CDR3 is 19 residues. Here the CDR3 DNA reads TGTGCCAGCAGTTTATTTATCAGGGAGGGAGTATTAGAACGCACTGAAGCTTTCTTT. This translates into CASSLFIREGVLERTEAFF.

There are a few counts of this clone. The chain recombines TRBV4-2 with TRBJ2-7, with 7 positions matching TRBD2. The germline V gene has CDR1 LGHNA and CDR2 YNFKEQ. Trimming took 0 bases from V and 3 from J; bases not matched to a gene: 2. The CDR3 totals 14 residues. The CDR3 loop reads CASSQDTSVYEQYF. Here the CDR3 DNA reads TGTGCCAGCAGCCAAGATACTAGCGTCTACGAGCAGTACTTC.

This clone appeared a few times. The rearrangement uses TRBV6-1 and TRBJ1-2, with 11 bases aligning to TRBD1. Germline V gives CDR1 MNHNS, CDR2 SASEGT. V gave up 4 bases and J gave up 12 bases; unmatched junction bases: 19. CDR3 length: 17 amino acids. For the CDR3, the DNA is TGTGCCAGCAGTGGGTTACCAGGACAGGGGGCAAAAGTAAGGCACACCTTC. Protein sequence: CASSGLPGQGAKVRHTF.

The CDR3 DNA reads TGCGCCAGCTACCGGAGGGGTGACAACGAGCAGTACTTC. Translated: CASYRRGDNEQYF. This chain links TRBV5-1 with TRBJ2-7; weak D call: TRBD2 (6 bases). This CDR3 contains 13 residues. Germline loops: CDR1 SGHRS, CDR2 YFSETQ. V was cut by 7 bases and J by 5 bases, with 16 bases left in between.

This rearrangement joins TRBV28 to TRBJ2-1, with TRBD1 matching over 8 bases. Germline CDR1 is MDHEN and CDR2 is SYDVKM. The CDR3 is 18 residues long. V shed 4 bases and J 0 bases; nucleotides not matched to a gene: 11. Here the CDR3 DNA reads TGTGCCAGCAGTTCACCAACGGGACAGGTAGGCTCCTACAATGAGCAGTTCTTC. This encodes CASSSPTGQVGSYNEQFF.

This chain links TRBV5-1 with TRBJ2-7; 10 positions match TRBD2. The CDR3 is made up of 16 amino acids. Germline loops: CDR1 SGHRS, CDR2 YFSETQ. V shed 4 bases and J 0 bases; nucleotides not matched to a gene: 7. In nucleotides, the CDR3 is TGCGCCAGCAGCCCCTGGACTAGCGGTAGCTCCTACGAGCAGTACTTC. Translation gives CASSPWTSGSSYEQYF.

This rearrangement joins TRBV10-2 to TRBJ2-1; D call uncertain. Trimming removed 4 bases from V and 4 bases from J, with 8 bases in between. The CDR3 runs 13 residues. Germline values: CDR1 WSHSY, CDR2 SAAADI. Here the CDR3 reads CASSVTVYNEQFF. The CDR3, as DNA: TGCGCCAGCAGTGTAACAGTTTACAATGAGCAGTTCTTC.

The chain is built from TRBV10-3 and TRBJ1-2, with TRBD1 identical over 8 bases. Germline CDR1 is ENHRY and CDR2 is SYGVKD. CDR3 length equals 15 residues. Germline trimming cut 2 bases from V and 5 bases from J; bases unmatched to any gene: 7. The CDR3 DNA reads TGTGCCATCAGTGAGGGGGACAGGAGAAGGTATGGCTACACCTTC. Translating it yields CAISEGDRRRYGYTF.

This chain connects TRBV28 to TRBJ2-7; TRBD2 might be the D (7 bases). This CDR3 has 14 amino acids. The V end was cut by 2 bases, the J end by 7 bases, with 15 bases between. Germline loops: CDR1 MDHEN, CDR2 SYDVKM. The CDR3: CASSLGGSQGEQYF. CDR3 nucleotides: TGTGCCAGCAGTTTAGGCGGGAGCCAGGGGGAGCAGTACTTC.

This sequence joins TRBV7-6 and TRBJ2-3, with D possibly TRBD2 on 5 matching bases. The CDR3 spans 13 residues. The germline gives CDR1 SGHVS, CDR2 FNYEAQ. V was shortened by 5 bases and J by 3 bases, with 9 bases between the two germline ends. This chain's CDR3 is CASSGSLTDTQYF. The CDR3 DNA reads as TGTGCCAGCAGCGGGAGCCTAACAGATACGCAGTATTTT.

Turning to this clone: The junction departs from the called germline gene at one end, perhaps through a read error. This sequence joins TRBV12-3 or TRBV12-4 and TRBJ1-1, with 7 bases that match TRBD1. This CDR3 is 11 amino acids long. The CDR3, as DNA: TGTGCCAGCAGGTTAGCGGACAGGGCTTTCTTT. Translation gives CASRLADRAFF.

This chain connects TRBV15 to TRBJ2-5; 7 bases are a match to TRBD2. In germline, CDR1 is LNHNV, CDR2 YYDKDF (reference sequence). The trim removed 8 bases at V and 4 bases at J, leaving 7 bases unmatched. This CDR3 is built from 13 residues. Here the CDR3 reads CATGRGGGETQYF. In nucleotides, the CDR3 is TGTGCCACCGGACGCGGGGGAGGAGAGACCCAGTACTTC.

The chain employs TRBV6-1 and TRBJ2-7, with a possible D match to TRBD1 (6 bases). Germline V gene lookup returns CDR1 MNHNS and CDR2 SASEGT. Trimming removed 4 bases at V and 0 bases at J, with 16 bases between. The CDR3 consists of 16 residues. The CDR3 sequence is CASSAPRRTASYEQYF. The CDR3 DNA is TGTGCCAGCAGTGCCCCACGGCGGACAGCCTCCTACGAGCAGTACTTC.

Many counts were recorded for this clone. Other DNA sequences in the sample encode the same CDR3. The chain recombines TRBV12-3 or TRBV12-4 with TRBJ2-7; possibly TRBD1 for D (6 bases). CDR3 size: 12 residues. V was cut by 5 bases and J by 4 bases, with 9 bases left in between. The CDR3 DNA follows: TGTGCCAGCAGTCCTGGACAGTACGAGCAGTACTTC. Translating it yields CASSPGQYEQYF.

The gene calls are TRBV19 and TRBJ2-1, with D maybe TRBD1 (5 bases). The V gene lost 2 bases and the J gene lost 5 bases, with 19 bases spanning the gap. This CDR3 has 17 residues. Germline-derived CDR1 and CDR2 are LNHDA and SQIVND (reference sequence). Here the CDR3 DNA reads TGTGCCAGTAGTATACCAGCAGGGCTTGTGATGGACAATGAGCAGTTCTTC. It translates to CASSIPAGLVMDNEQFF.

The rearrangement links TRBV9 to TRBJ1-1, with D tentatively TRBD1 (5 bases). CDR3 length equals 16 residues. The germline gives CDR1 SGDLS, CDR2 YYNGEE. V was cut by 2 bases and J by 0 bases, with 14 bases left in between. DNA of the CDR3: TGTGCCAGCAGCGTGTTCGGGGGGGAAATGAACACTGAAGCTTTCTTT. Translating gives CASSVFGGEMNTEAFF.

The V and J genes are TRBV4-1 and TRBJ1-3; D not certain. CDR3 length: 15 amino acids. Germline CDR1 and CDR2: MGHRA and YSYEKL. With 2 bases removed from V and 2 bases from J, the gap between germline ends came to 10 bases. The CDR3 DNA sequence: TGCGCCAGCAGCCAACCAGGAGGGACTGGAAACACCATATATTTT. Translation gives CASSQPGGTGNTIYF.

The chain combines TRBV6-1 with TRBJ1-5; D remains ambiguous. Between the trimmed V and J ends, which lost 1 base and 7 bases, there was a span of 14 bases. The CDR3 covers 15 residues. Germline values: CDR1 MNHNS, CDR2 SASEGT. CDR3 nucleotide sequence: TGTGCCAGCAGTGAAGGCGGGCAGACGTGGCAGCCCCAGCATTTT. It codes for CASSEGGQTWQPQHF.

J is TRBJ2-3 and V is TRBV2; 12 positions match TRBD2. Germline trimming cut 3 bases from V and 1 base from J; bases unmatched to any gene: 2. The CDR3 totals 16 residues. CDR1 and CDR2 (germline): SNHLY, FYNNEI. CDR3 sequence reads: CASSELAGGGTDTQYF. CDR3 nucleotide sequence: TGTGCCAGCAGTGAGCTAGCGGGGGGGGGCACAGATACGCAGTATTTT.

This clone turned up a few times. The rearrangement uses TRBV7-8 and TRBJ1-5; 8 positions agree with TRBD1. The CDR3 contains 14 residues. CDR1 is SGHVS, CDR2 FQNEAQ, per germline. Losses at the gene ends were 3 bases for V and 7 bases for J; bases not matched to a gene: 5. The CDR3 nucleotides are TGTGCCAGCAGCTTTCCAGGGGGCGGCCAGCCCCAGCATTTT. Translating gives CASSFPGGGQPQHF.

The chain has TRBV11-2 and TRBJ2-7; D is unclear. V lost 4 bases to trimming and J lost 0 bases, with 7 bases between them. CDR1 and CDR2 (germline): SGHAT, FQNNGV. This CDR3 spans 13 amino acids. Here the CDR3 reads CASSSVFSYEQYF. In DNA, the CDR3 is TGTGCCAGCAGCTCTGTGTTCTCCTACGAGCAGTACTTC.

This chain uses TRBV5-1 with TRBJ1-2; 8 nucleotides agree with TRBD1. The CDR3 length is 14 residues. Germline V lookup: CDR1 SGHRS, CDR2 YFSETQ. Losses at the gene ends were 5 bases for V and 6 bases for J; bases not matched to a gene: 9. The CDR3 nucleotides are TGCGCCAGCAGTATCCGGGACAGGTTGGATGGCTACACCTTC. Translating it yields CASSIRDRLDGYTF.

The chain joins TRBV19 to TRBJ2-4; D gene unclear. The CDR3 covers 13 residues. V lost 6 bases and J lost 8, with 14 bases in between. Germline V gene data show CDR1 as LNHDA and CDR2 as SQIVND (reference sequence). CDR3 in DNA: TGTGCCAGTAGCCTGAGATCCCAGGACATTCAGTACTTC. Translated, it gives CASSLRSQDIQYF. The full variable domain, with the rest looked up from reference TRBV19 and TRBJ2-4, is DGGITQSPKYLFRKEGQNVTLSCEQNLNHDAMYWYRQDPGQGLRLIYYSQIVNDFQKGDIAEGYSVSREKKESFPLTVTSAQKNPTAFYLCASSLRSQDIQYFGAGTRLSVL.

The chain combines TRBV29-1 with TRBJ1-5, with D tentatively TRBD1 (5 bases). V lost 8 bases and J lost 4, with 15 bases in between. The CDR3 has 13 residues. Looked up from germline, CDR1 is SQVTM and CDR2 is ANQGSEA. The CDR3 nucleotides read TGCAGCATTGGGGCGGACTTAAATCAGCCCCAGCATTTT. It translates to CSIGADLNQPQHF.

This clone was picked up one time. This sequence joins TRBV9 and TRBJ2-7; TRBD2 matches 8 bases. J lost 5 bases, V lost 0 bases, and 10 bases had no gene match. The V gene's germline CDR1 is SGDLS and CDR2 YYNGEE. This CDR3 contains 16 residues. CDR3 nucleotide sequence: TGTGCCAGCAGCGTAGACCTCGGGGGGGGACTAGACGAGCAGTACTTC. Translated, it gives CASSVDLGGGLDEQYF.

The gene calls are TRBV30 and TRBJ1-6; the match to TRBD1 covers 7 bases. J lost 9 bases, V lost 4 bases, and 9 bases had no gene match. The germline V gene encodes CDR1 GTSNPN and CDR2 SVGIG (reference sequence). This CDR3 spans 14 amino acids. DNA of the CDR3: TGTGCCTGGACCCTTGGGACAGCCCTTTCACCCCTCCACTTT. It translates to CAWTLGTALSPLHF.

The V and J genes are TRBV12-3 or TRBV12-4 and TRBJ2-4; D call uncertain. The CDR3 covers 13 residues. Trimming removed 5 bases from V and 8 bases from J, with 13 bases in between. The CDR3 DNA reads as TGTGCCAGCAGTCAGCCAGACAATTACATTCAGTACTTC. As protein: CASSQPDNYIQYF.

The chain links TRBV19 to TRBJ1-5, with D perhaps matching TRBD1 (6 bases). With 3 bases removed from V and 7 bases from J, the gap between germline ends came to 16 bases. There are 15 residues in the CDR3. Germline assignment: CDR1 LNHDA and CDR2 SQIVND (reference sequence). In DNA, the CDR3 is TGTGCCAGTAGTATCTTGACAGGAGGAGGACAGCCCCAGCATTTT. It yields the protein CASSILTGGGQPQHF.